The sequence of this T cell receptor beta chain was determined in a study of blood T cell repertoires in COVID-19. About the research overall: Both acute and convalescent COVID-19 samples were obtained from the United States, Italy and Spain. In each case, the material was cDNA or gDNA derived from T cells, B-cell-depleted T cells, or PBMCs.

Germline loops: CDR1 MDHEN, CDR2 SYDVKM. CDR3 length equals 15 residues. V lost 5 bases and J lost 4; bases outside the gene matches: 9. In the authors' methods: Using reference gene primer amplification, nucleated cell counts were estimated. The table came from immunoSEQ multiplex PCR; TCRdb's copy has only in-frame clones and leaves some out. That table supplies the V and J calls and clone size; D and trimming were determined from the DNA. The sample includes roughly 81,000 clones, 70% to 90% of them seen just once. The receptor was isolated from a man aged 25 to 40 with acute or convalescent COVID-19. The chain has TRBV28 and TRBJ1-1; 8 nucleotides agree with TRBD1. The sample comprised peripheral blood. DNA of the CDR3: TGTGCCAGCAGTACAGGGACAGGAGGTCCCACTGAAGCTTTCTTT. Its translation is CASSTGTGGPTEAFF.